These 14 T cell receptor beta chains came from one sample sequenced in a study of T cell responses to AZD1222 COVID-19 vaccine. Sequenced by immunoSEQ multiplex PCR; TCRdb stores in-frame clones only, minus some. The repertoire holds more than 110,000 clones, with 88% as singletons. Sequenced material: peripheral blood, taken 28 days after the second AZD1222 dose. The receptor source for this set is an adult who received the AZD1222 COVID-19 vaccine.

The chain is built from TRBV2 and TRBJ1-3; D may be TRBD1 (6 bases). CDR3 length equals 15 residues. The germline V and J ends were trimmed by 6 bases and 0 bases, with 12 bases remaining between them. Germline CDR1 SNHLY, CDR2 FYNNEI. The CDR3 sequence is CASRTGIFSGNTIYF. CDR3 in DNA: TGTGCCAGCAGGACAGGAATATTCTCTGGAAACACCATATATTTT.

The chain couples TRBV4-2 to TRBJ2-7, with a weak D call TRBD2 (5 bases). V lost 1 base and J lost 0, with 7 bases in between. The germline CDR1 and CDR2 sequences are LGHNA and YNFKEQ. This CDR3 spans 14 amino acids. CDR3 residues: CASSQGGLSYEQYF. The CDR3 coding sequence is TGTGCCAGCAGCCAAGGCGGGCTCTCCTACGAGCAGTACTTC.

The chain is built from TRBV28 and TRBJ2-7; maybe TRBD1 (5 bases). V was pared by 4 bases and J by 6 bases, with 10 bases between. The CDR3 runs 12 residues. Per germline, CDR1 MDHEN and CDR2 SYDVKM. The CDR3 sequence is CASSSTGPEQYF. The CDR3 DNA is TGTGCCAGCAGTTCAACAGGACCCGAGCAGTACTTC.

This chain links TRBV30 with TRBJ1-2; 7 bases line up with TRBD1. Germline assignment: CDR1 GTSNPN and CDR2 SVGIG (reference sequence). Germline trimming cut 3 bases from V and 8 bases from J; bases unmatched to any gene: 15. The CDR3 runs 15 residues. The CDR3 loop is CAWRDQDRVFRGYTF. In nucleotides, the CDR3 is TGTGCCTGGAGGGACCAAGACAGGGTTTTTAGGGGCTACACCTTC.

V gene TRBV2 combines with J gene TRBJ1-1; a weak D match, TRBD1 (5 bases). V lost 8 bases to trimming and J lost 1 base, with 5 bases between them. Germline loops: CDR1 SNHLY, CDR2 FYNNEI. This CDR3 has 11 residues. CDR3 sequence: CASDRNTEAFF. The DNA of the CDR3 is TGTGCCAGCGACAGGAACACTGAAGCTTTCTTT.

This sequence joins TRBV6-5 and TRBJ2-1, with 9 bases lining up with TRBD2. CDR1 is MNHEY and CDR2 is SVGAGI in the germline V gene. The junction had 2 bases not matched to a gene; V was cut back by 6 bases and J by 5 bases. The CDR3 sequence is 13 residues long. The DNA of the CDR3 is TGTGCCAGCAGAGCGGGGGGCCACAATGAGCAGTTCTTC. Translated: CASRAGGHNEQFF.

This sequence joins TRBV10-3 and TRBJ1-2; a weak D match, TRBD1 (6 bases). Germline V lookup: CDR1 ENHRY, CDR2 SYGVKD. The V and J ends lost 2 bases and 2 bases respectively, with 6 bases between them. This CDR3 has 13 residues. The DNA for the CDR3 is TGTGCCATCAGTGAGGACAGGAACTATGGCTACACCTTC. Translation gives CAISEDRNYGYTF.

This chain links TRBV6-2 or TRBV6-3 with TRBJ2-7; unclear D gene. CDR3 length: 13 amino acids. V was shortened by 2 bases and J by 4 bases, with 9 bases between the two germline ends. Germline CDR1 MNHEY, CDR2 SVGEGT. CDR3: CASSYGPRYEQYF. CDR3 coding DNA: TGTGCCAGCAGTTACGGGCCCCGTTACGAGCAGTACTTC.

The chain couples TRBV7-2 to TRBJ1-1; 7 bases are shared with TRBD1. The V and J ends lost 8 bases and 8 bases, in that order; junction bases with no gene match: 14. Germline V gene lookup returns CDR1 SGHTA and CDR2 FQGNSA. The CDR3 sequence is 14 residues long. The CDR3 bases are TGTGCCAGCCATTTCGGGACAGAGCTGTTGGAAGCTTTCTTT. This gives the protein CASHFGTELLEAFF.

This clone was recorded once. DNA for the CDR3: TGTGCCAGCAGTGAGCGGTCTAGCACAGATACGCAGTATTTT. Its protein product is CASSERSSTDTQYF. This chain joins TRBV2 and TRBJ2-3; D remains unclear. The V and J ends lost 3 bases and 0 bases respectively, with 7 bases between them. This CDR3 has 14 residues. CDR1 and CDR2 (germline): SNHLY, FYNNEI.

Written as DNA, the CDR3 is TGTGCCAGCAGCCCCGGGCGGGGCTACGAGCAGTACTTC. It yields the protein CASSPGRGYEQYF. This chain connects TRBV5-6 to TRBJ2-7; D possibly corresponds to TRBD2 (6 bases). Trimming removed 4 bases at V and 3 bases at J, with 11 bases between. The germline V gene encodes CDR1 SGHDT and CDR2 YYEEEE. This CDR3 spans 13 amino acids. Full variable domain (rest looked up from reference TRBV5-6 and TRBJ2-7): DAGVTQSPTHLIKTRGQQVTLRCSPKSGHDTVSWYQQALGQGPQFIFQYYEEEERQRGNFPDRFSGHQFPNYSSELNVNALLLGDSALYLCASSPGRGYEQYFGPGTRLTVT.

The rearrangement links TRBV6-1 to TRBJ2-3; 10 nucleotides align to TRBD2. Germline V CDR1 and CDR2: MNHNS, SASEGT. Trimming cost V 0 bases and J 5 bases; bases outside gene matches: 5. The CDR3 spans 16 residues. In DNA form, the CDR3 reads TGTGCCAGCAGTGAAGCGCCTAGCGGGAGAGGAGATACGCAGTATTTT. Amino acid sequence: CASSEAPSGRGDTQYF.

Written as DNA, the CDR3 is TGTGCCAGTTTACACAGGGAAACTGAAGCTTTCTTT. Translation: CASLHRETEAFF. The V call is TRBV19, the J call TRBJ1-1; a possible D gene is TRBD1 (6 bases). Germline V gives CDR1 LNHDA, CDR2 SQIVND (reference sequence). The V and J ends lost 8 bases and 5 bases respectively, with 12 bases between them. This CDR3 spans 12 amino acids.

Written as DNA, the CDR3 is TGCGCCAGCAGCTCTTCAACCTCTGGAAACACCATATATTTT. It translates to CASSSSTSGNTIYF. The chain has TRBV5-1 and TRBJ1-3, with unresolved D. Germline lookup yields CDR1 SGHRS and CDR2 YFSETQ. The V and J ends lost 3 bases and 0 bases respectively, with 7 bases between them. The length of the CDR3 is 14 residues.